What follows are 20 T cell receptor beta chains derived from one specimen sequenced in a study of CD8 T cells in Susac syndrome. An amount of RNA that ranged from roughly 0.5 to 1 ug was reverse transcribed with random hexamers. MiXCR was run by TCRdb on the immunoSEQ multiplex PCR reads, yielding one entry per CDR3 protein. Of 150,000 to 200,000 distinct CDR3 sequences in the sample, under 97% are singletons; the top ten hold approximately 0.09%. The specimen was CD4+ T cells from PBMCs. The receptors here all came from a human donor with multiple sclerosis.

The V and J genes are TRBV27 and TRBJ1-3; tentative D call: TRBD1 (5 bases). V lost 8 bases to trimming and J lost 7 bases, with 9 bases between them. The germline V gene encodes CDR1 MNHEY and CDR2 SMNVEV (reference sequence). The CDR3 runs to 11 residues. DNA for the CDR3: TGTGCCAGCTGGGGCCGGAACACCATATATTTT. Amino acid sequence: CASWGRNTIYF.

The chain links TRBV20-1 to TRBJ2-5, with D perhaps TRBD1 (5 bases). V lost 1 base to trimming and J lost 5 bases, with 8 bases between them. The CDR3 runs to 12 residues. The germline V gene has CDR1 DFQATT and CDR2 SNEGSKA (reference sequence). The CDR3 nucleotides read TGCAGTGCTAGAGCGAACAGGGAGACCCAGTACTTC. This gives the protein CSARANRETQYF.

This chain links TRBV9 with TRBJ2-1; a weak D match, TRBD2 (6 bases). Germline CDR1 is SGDLS and CDR2 is YYNGEE. Trimming cost V 0 bases and J 0 bases, with 10 bases left between them. This CDR3 has 16 residues. The CDR3 sequence: CASSVAGGSSYNEQFF. In nucleotides, the CDR3 is TGTGCCAGCAGCGTAGCTGGGGGGAGCTCCTACAATGAGCAGTTCTTC.

CDR3 nucleotides: TGTGCCAGCAGTCAGACAGGGGTACCAGGAGGCTACACCTTC. This encodes CASSQTGVPGGYTF. The rearrangement links TRBV12-3 or TRBV12-4 to TRBJ1-2, with 8 bases lining up with TRBD1. This CDR3 spans 14 amino acids. With 5 bases clipped from V and 8 bases from J, the junction kept 10 bases outside the gene matches.

As concerns this clonotype: The germline gene is not matched at one end of the junction; a read error may be the cause. V usage is TRBV3-1 and J usage is TRBJ1-2; D is uncertain. The CDR3 sequence is 14 residues long. The germline V gene encodes CDR1 LGHDT and CDR2 YNNKEL (reference sequence). CDR3 nucleotides: TGTGCCAGCGGCCAGGAGGAACGCGGTTGGGGCTACACCTTC. Its protein product is CASGQEERGWGYTF.

The rearrangement links TRBV4-3 to TRBJ1-6; D uncertain. The CDR3 loop spans 12 amino acids. V lost 0 bases, J lost 16 bases, and 10 bases lay in between. The germline V gene has CDR1 LGHNA and CDR2 YSLEER. The CDR3 loop is CASSQDSGKLHF. DNA for the CDR3: TGCGCCAGCAGCCAAGATAGCGGTAAACTCCACTTT.

The chain recombines TRBV11-2 with TRBJ1-6; possible D gene TRBD1, 5 bases. CDR1 and CDR2 from the germline V gene are SGHAT and FQNNGV. V lost 5 bases, J lost 7 bases, and 15 bases lay in between. The CDR3 extends over 15 amino acids. The CDR3 sequence is CASSPRGVGNSPLHF. As DNA, the CDR3 is TGTGCCAGCAGCCCCCGGGGGGTAGGGAATTCACCCCTCCACTTT.

V gene TRBV5-1 combines with J gene TRBJ1-6; D call uncertain. This CDR3 has 15 residues. V shed 4 bases and J shed 7 bases, with 15 bases lying between them. Germline-derived CDR1 and CDR2 are SGHRS and YFSETQ. The DNA for the CDR3 is TGCGCCAGCAGCATAAACCGGGCCGAAAATTCACCCCTCCACTTT. It is translated as CASSINRAENSPLHF.

The gene calls are TRBV20-1 and TRBJ1-2, with D possibly TRBD1 on 6 matching bases. From germline, CDR1 is DFQATT and CDR2 SNEGSKA (reference sequence). The V end lost 2 bases, the J end lost 6 bases, and 22 bases lay between the germline ends. This CDR3 is built from 16 residues. CDR3 sequence (DNA): TGCAGTGCTAGACCCGGGAGAAGGGGGTCGTATGATGGCTACACCTTC. The encoded protein is CSARPGRRGSYDGYTF.

V is TRBV9 and J is TRBJ1-1; perhaps TRBD1 as D (5 bases). Germline CDR1 reads SGDLS; CDR2 reads YYNGEE. The CDR3 covers 15 residues. V was clipped by 3 bases and J by 0 bases, with 12 bases between them. The CDR3 DNA reads as TGTGCCAGCAGCGCCCGGACGGGACTGAACACTGAAGCTTTCTTT. Residues: CASSARTGLNTEAFF.

This sequence joins TRBV6-1 and TRBJ2-3, with TRBD2 matching over 7 bases. Germline lookup yields CDR1 MNHNS and CDR2 SASEGT. V was pared by 2 bases and J by 1 base, with 6 bases of the junction left unmatched. This CDR3 comprises 16 residues. The CDR3 region is CASSESSGVGTDTQYF. For the CDR3, the DNA is TGTGCCAGCAGTGAATCGAGCGGGGTAGGCACAGATACGCAGTATTTT.

The chain recombines TRBV18 with TRBJ2-5; D gene uncertain. This CDR3 is built from 14 residues. Germline values: CDR1 KGHSH, CDR2 LQKENI. Trimming stripped 4 bases from V and 2 bases from J, with 11 bases between. Here the CDR3 reads CASSLAFKQETQYF. CDR3 nucleotides: TGTGCCAGCTCACTGGCATTCAAACAAGAGACCCAGTACTTC.

This clonotype appeared a single time. The rearrangement joins TRBV20-1 to TRBJ2-4; possible D gene TRBD2, 5 bases. V was trimmed by 6 bases and J by 0 bases, leaving 15 bases between them. Germline CDR1 is DFQATT and CDR2 is SNEGSKA (reference sequence). This CDR3 spans 15 amino acids. CDR3 coding DNA: TGCAGTGCCCCCGGCGGGTCCTTAGCCAAAAACATTCAGTACTTC. It codes for CSAPGGSLAKNIQYF.

This chain links TRBV30 with TRBJ1-1; D remains unclear. The CDR3 runs 11 residues. Trimming cost V 3 bases and J 5 bases, with 7 bases left between them. Germline loops: CDR1 GTSNPN, CDR2 SVGIG (reference sequence). CDR3 DNA sequence: TGTGCCTGGAGCTGGGATACTGAAGCTTTCTTT. It encodes CAWSWDTEAFF.

V gene TRBV5-1 combines with J gene TRBJ1-2, with D perhaps matching TRBD1 (5 bases). This CDR3 has 12 amino acids. Trimming took off 4 bases at V and 4 bases at J, with 8 bases between the two ends. Germline loops: CDR1 SGHRS, CDR2 YFSETQ. CDR3 residues: CASSRGVYGYTF. The CDR3 coding sequence is TGCGCCAGCAGCCGGGGGGTCTATGGCTACACCTTC. The variable domain in full, with the rest retrieved from reference TRBV5-1 and TRBJ1-2, is KAGVTQTPRYLIKTRGQQVTLSCSPISGHRSVSWYQQTPGQGLQFLFEYFSETQRNKGNFPGRFSGRQFSNSRSEMNVSTLELGDSALYLCASSRGVYGYTFGSGTRLTVV.

The rearrangement uses TRBV25-1 and TRBJ1-1; D is ambiguous. CDR1 is MGHDK, CDR2 SYGVNS, per germline. The CDR3 sequence is 13 residues long. V gave up 5 bases and J gave up 4 bases, with 11 bases separating them. The chain's CDR3 is CASSIMGGTEAFF. CDR3 DNA sequence: TGTGCCAGCAGTATAATGGGTGGCACTGAAGCTTTCTTT.

The chain uses TRBV24-1 and TRBJ2-1; the match to TRBD2 covers 10 bases. Germline CDR1 reads KGHDR; CDR2 reads SFDVKD. V lost 9 bases to trimming and J lost 9 bases; unmatched junction nucleotides: 10. The CDR3 has 14 residues. The CDR3 spells CATGAGGPLGEQFF. Here the CDR3 DNA reads TGTGCCACCGGAGCGGGGGGGCCATTGGGTGAGCAGTTCTTC.

This sequence joins TRBV14 and TRBJ2-1, with D possibly TRBD1 on 5 matching bases. Between the trimmed V and J ends, which lost 2 bases and 4 bases, there was a span of 15 bases. Germline V lookup: CDR1 SGHDN, CDR2 FVKESK. The CDR3 extends over 16 amino acids. In DNA form, the CDR3 reads TGTGCCAGCAGCCAATACAGGACCACCGGATACAATGAGCAGTTCTTC. Translated, it gives CASSQYRTTGYNEQFF.

This clonotype was counted once. The chain has TRBV19 and TRBJ1-5; TRBD1 matches 9 bases. The V gene end was trimmed by 5 bases and the J gene end by 6 bases; junction bases not matched to a gene: 5. The CDR3 runs 14 residues. CDR1 and CDR2 (germline): LNHDA, SQIVND (reference sequence). The CDR3 sequence is CASSQGTGLQPQHF. The CDR3 DNA reads TGTGCCAGTAGTCAAGGGACAGGGCTTCAGCCCCAGCATTTT. The full variable domain, rest sourced from reference TRBV19 and TRBJ1-5, is DGGITQSPKYLFRKEGQNVTLSCEQNLNHDAMYWYRQDPGQGLRLIYYSQIVNDFQKGDIAEGYSVSREKKESFPLTVTSAQKNPTAFYLCASSQGTGLQPQHFGDGTRLSIL.

The chain uses TRBV2 and TRBJ1-2; weak D call: TRBD1 (5 bases). CDR3 length equals 15 residues. Germline CDR1 and CDR2: SNHLY and FYNNEI. V was clipped by 1 base and J by 7 bases, with 16 bases between them. This CDR3 reads CASSEVREGLGGYTF. CDR3 sequence (DNA): TGTGCCAGCAGTGAAGTCAGGGAGGGCTTGGGTGGCTACACCTTC.